This T cell receptor beta chain was sequenced for a study of cytomegalovirus exposure and HLA in healthy donors. CDR3 length: 15 residues. The germline gives CDR1 LNHDA, CDR2 SQIVND (reference sequence). The V end lost 8 bases, the J end lost 4 bases, and 18 bases lay between the germline ends. For this clone: As yet, its antigen is unknown.

Study-wide results and caveats: Later analysis placed DRB1 highest and HLA-C lowest in TCR association rates, which differed by HLA locus.

Both 60 Vbeta primers and 13 Jbeta primers went into the PCR. Only in-frame clones appear in the TCRdb table, and some are missing; sequencing was by immunoSEQ multiplex PCR. The sample shows around 110,000 clones, more than 75% of them seen only once. This rearrangement joins TRBV19 to TRBJ1-5; D is possibly TRBD1 (5 bases). The specimen sequenced was PBMCs. This TCR derives from a woman in her forties or fifties in good health and CMV-seropositive. The CDR3 DNA sequence: TGTGCCAGTGAACACGGGCAGGGAGGGAATCAGCCCCAGCATTTT. It encodes CASEHGQGGNQPQHF. The full variable domain, in which reference TRBV19 and TRBJ1-5 provide the parts outside the CDR3, is DGGITQSPKYLFRKEGQNVTLSCEQNLNHDAMYWYRQDPGQGLRLIYYSQIVNDFQKGDIAEGYSVSREKKESFPLTVTSAQKNPTAFYLCASEHGQGGNQPQHFGDGTRLSIL.